The clone carrying this TCR beta chain was observed at least ten times. This specimen belongs to a study of T cell repertoires in cytomegalovirus infection. The CDR3 extends over 16 amino acids. V gave up 1 base and J gave up 4 bases; unmatched junction bases: 5. Germline-derived CDR1 and CDR2 are SGHNT and YENEEA. TCRdb used MiXCR to reprocess the reads, holding one entry per CDR3 protein. The sample lists around 94,000 distinct CDR3 sequences, approximately 15% occurring once. Sample: PBMCs. This TCR was sampled from a human donor in good health (CMV status not recorded). Some clones in this sample may be carry-over from other donors' samples. The chain is built from TRBV11-3 and TRBJ2-1; 9 nucleotides align to TRBD2. DNA for the CDR3: TGTGCCAGCAGCTTAGGGTCCAGCGGGGGGTACAATGAGCAGTTCTTC. Translating gives CASSLGSSGGYNEQFF. The full variable domain, rest sourced from reference TRBV11-3 and TRBJ2-1, is EAGVVQSPRYKIIEKKQPVAFWCNPISGHNTLYWYLQNLGQGPELLIRYENEEAVDDSQLPKDRFSAERLKGVDSTLKIQPAELGDSAVYLCASSLGSSGGYNEQFFGPGTRLTVL.